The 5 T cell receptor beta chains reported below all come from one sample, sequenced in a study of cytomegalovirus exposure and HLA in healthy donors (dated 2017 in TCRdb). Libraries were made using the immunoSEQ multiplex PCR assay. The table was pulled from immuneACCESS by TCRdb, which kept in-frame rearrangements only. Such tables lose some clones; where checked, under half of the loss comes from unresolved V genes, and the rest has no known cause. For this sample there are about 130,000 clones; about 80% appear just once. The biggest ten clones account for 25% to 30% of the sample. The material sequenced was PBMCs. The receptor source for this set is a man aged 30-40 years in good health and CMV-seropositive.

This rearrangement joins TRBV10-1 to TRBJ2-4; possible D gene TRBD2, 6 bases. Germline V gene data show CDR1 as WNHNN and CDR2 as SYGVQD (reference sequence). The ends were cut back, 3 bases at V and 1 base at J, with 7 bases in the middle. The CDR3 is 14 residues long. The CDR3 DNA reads TGCGCCAGCAGTGATGGAGGGGCCAAAAACATTCAGTACTTC. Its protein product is CASSDGGAKNIQYF.

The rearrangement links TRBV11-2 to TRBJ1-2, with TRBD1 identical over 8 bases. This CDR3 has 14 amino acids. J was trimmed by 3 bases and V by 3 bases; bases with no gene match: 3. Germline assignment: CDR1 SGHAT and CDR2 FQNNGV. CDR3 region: CASSLGTGYYGYTF. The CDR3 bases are TGTGCCAGCAGCTTGGGGACAGGATACTATGGCTACACCTTC. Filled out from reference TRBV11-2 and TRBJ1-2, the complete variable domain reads EAGVAQSPRYKIIEKRQSVAFWCNPISGHATLYWYQQILGQGPKLLIQFQNNGVVDDSQLPKDRFSAERLKGVDSTLKIQPAKLEDSAVYLCASSLGTGYYGYTFGSGTRLTVV.

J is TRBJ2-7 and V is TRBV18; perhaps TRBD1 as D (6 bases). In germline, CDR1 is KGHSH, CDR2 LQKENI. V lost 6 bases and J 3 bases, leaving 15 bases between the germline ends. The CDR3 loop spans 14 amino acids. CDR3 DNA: TGTGCCAGCTCGCAAAACAGGGAACTCTACGAGCAGTACTTC. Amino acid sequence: CASSQNRELYEQYF.

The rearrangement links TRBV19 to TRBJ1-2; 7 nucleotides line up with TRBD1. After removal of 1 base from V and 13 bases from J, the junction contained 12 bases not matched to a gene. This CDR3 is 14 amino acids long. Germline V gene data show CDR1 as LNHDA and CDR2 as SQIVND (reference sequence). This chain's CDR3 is CASSIGSRTGLLTF. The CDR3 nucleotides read TGTGCCAGTAGTATAGGGAGTCGGACAGGCCTCCTCACCTTC.

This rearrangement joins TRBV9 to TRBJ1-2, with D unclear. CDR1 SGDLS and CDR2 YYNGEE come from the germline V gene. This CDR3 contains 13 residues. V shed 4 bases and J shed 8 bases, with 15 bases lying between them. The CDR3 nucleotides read TGTGCCAGCAGCTCCAGGCGGGCGCAGGGCTACACCTTC. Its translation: CASSSRRAQGYTF.